The present T cell receptor beta chain was sequenced within a study of graft-versus-host responses after intestinal transplantation. The data were produced by immunoSEQ multiplex PCR, yet TCRdb's version contains in-frame clones alone and is incomplete. The top ten clones hold 1.9% of a sample with some 14,000 clones, around 33% of them seen once. Plates contained around 200,000 CFSE-labeled responder cells and around 200,000 irradiated, violet-dye-labeled stimulator cells. CDR1 is MNHEY and CDR2 is SMNVEV in the germline V gene (reference sequence). The CDR3 has 15 amino acids. The V segment lost 5 bases and the J segment 5 bases; nucleotides outside the gene matches: 9.

The TCR originated in a human patient who received an intestinal transplant. The V gene is TRBV27, the J gene TRBJ1-2, with TRBD1 matching 9 bases. The material sequenced was alloreactive CD8+ T cells from a mixed lymphocyte reaction culture, taken before intestinal transplant. The subset denotes: CFSE-low proliferating T cells sorted from approximately 6-day pre-transplant mixed lymphocyte reaction (GvH or HvG direction). The CDR3, as DNA: TGTGCCAGCAGTCCACTGACAGGGGGGACGTATGGCTACACCTTC. Amino acids: CASSPLTGGTYGYTF.